The source of this T cell receptor beta chain is a study of T cell responses to AZD1222 COVID-19 vaccine (dated by TCRdb to the early 2020s). Turning to the overall study: AZD1222 recipients whose second dose came at about 4 weeks and those whose second dose came at about 12 weeks were combined into one group, since spike-specific TCR depth and breadth did not differ between the two schedules. Enrollment into the trials was organized by age into subgroups of 18-55, 56-69 and 70-plus years, and those subgroups contained about 160, 30 and 59 TCR-sequenced participants, respectively. A total of 230 or so trial participants underwent TCR sequencing, of whom 200 to 220 received two doses of AZD1222 and some 26 received two doses of the MenACWY control vaccine. Study-wide conclusions, independent of this receptor: Vaccine-associated CD4 TCRs spanned the whole spike protein, with dominant responses in regions 160-218 and 743-854. Conclusions about previously exposed vaccinees are limited because only a handful of AZD1222 recipients were SARS-CoV-2 seropositive at baseline. After two AZD1222 doses, both the breadth and the depth of spike-specific TCRs were significantly higher than at day 0 and than in MenACWY recipients. Participants were mostly white British, with more females than males. The authors suggested clonal diversity may have been underestimated. Reportedly, close to half of the unique spike-specific TCRs recognized epitopes lying outside the regions that are mutated in the B.1.351 and B.1.1.7 variants. Because no day 14 peak-response samples were available, repertoires were characterized only after the peak T cell response. The 56-69-year group was small, and its depth increase did not reach significance, likely because of low power.

The CDR3 regions of human TCRbeta chains were analyzed by immunosequencing. The authors' pipeline ran thus. TCRs in the repertoires were matched against a reference library of SARS-CoV-2-specific TCRs that had been generated with the MIRA antigen-specificity platform. Breadth was defined as the fraction of unique TCRs that were SARS-CoV-2-associated, and depth was defined as the fraction of total T cells that were SARS-CoV-2-associated. Using the MIRA data, each spike-specific TCR was mapped to the spike region that the TCR reacts to and placed in a CD4 or CD8 class. Log10-transformed breadth and depth values were compared by one-way ANOVA with Sidak's multiple comparisons tests. TCRdb took this table from immuneACCESS and kept in-frame rearrangements with V and J called. Such tables lack part of the clones; where checked against another copy, unresolved V genes explain under half of the gap, and the rest is unexplained. V and J calls and clone size are as listed in that table; D and trimming were resolved from the DNA. The sample records 150,000 or so clones, just over 90% of which are singletons. The ten top clones hold over 7.5% of the sample.

Notes on this clone: What this receptor recognizes is not known. Base quality data are lacking; no much larger clone is found one base away.

Inclusive of the bounding cysteine and phenylalanine, the CDR3 is 15 residues long. Of the read, only the CDR3 DNA is kept; its 45 bases are in frame from base 1. V is clipped by 5 bases and J by 0 bases, and the sequence between their germline boundaries is 12 bases long. Looking up the germline V gene yields CDR1 SGHTS and CDR2 YDEGEE. According to the study, the label for this sample's time point signals: baseline before first vaccination. Vaccinee samples were obtained from the UK trials COV001 and COV002, which included a single-blind randomized controlled phase 2/3 trial of AZD1222 (ChAdOx1 nCoV-19) in healthy adults. Trial participant PBMC samples were collected at day 0 and day 28 after the second dose for TCRbeta chain sequencing.

This receptor was taken from an adult in good health. The rearranged segments are TRBV5-8 and TRBJ2-1; TRBD1 is perhaps the D gene, given 6 matching bases. This sample comprised peripheral blood, obtained on day 0 of AZD1222 vaccination. Here the CDR3 is given as CASSRTGSSYNEQFF. The DNA sequence is as follows: TGTGCCAGCAGTCGTACAGGGAGCTCCTACAATGAGCAGTTCTTC.